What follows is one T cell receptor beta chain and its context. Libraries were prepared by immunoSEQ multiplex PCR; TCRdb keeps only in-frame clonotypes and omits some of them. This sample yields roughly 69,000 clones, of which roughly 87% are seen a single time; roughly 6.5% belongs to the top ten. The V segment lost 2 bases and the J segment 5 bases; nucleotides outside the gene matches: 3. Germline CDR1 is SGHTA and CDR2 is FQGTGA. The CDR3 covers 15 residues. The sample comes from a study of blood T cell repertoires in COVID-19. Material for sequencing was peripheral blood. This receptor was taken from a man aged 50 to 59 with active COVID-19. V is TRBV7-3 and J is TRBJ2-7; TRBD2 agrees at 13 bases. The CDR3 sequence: CASSLGLAGADEQYF. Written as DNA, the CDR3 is TGTGCCAGCAGCTTAGGACTAGCGGGAGCTGACGAGCAGTACTTC. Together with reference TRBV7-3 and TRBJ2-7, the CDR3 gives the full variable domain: GAGVSQTPSNKVTEKGKYVELRCDPISGHTALYWYRQSLGQGPEFLIYFQGTGAADDSGLPNDRFFAVRPEGSVSTLKIQRTERGDSAVYLCASSLGLAGADEQYFGPGTRLTVT.